This is a list of T cell receptor beta chains from one sample in a study of blood T cell repertoires in COVID-19. Clones were read by immunoSEQ multiplex PCR, and TCRdb kept only the in-frame ones, dropping some. The sample records more than 250,000 clones, over 70% being singletons. Input material: peripheral blood. Receptors were obtained from a human donor in a cohort sampled during active COVID-19. Each CDR3 is given with its conserved first and last residue. A D gene is named only where the DNA matches it firmly. Clone size appears in some rows only: once, few, many, or a class for an expanded clone.

j_gene	d_gene	abundance	v_gene	CDR3nt	CDR3aa
TRBJ2-2	.	once	TRBV5-5	TGTGCCAGCAGCTTTTGGCAGGGGACGAGGGGGGAGCTGTTTTTT	CASSFWQGTRGELFF
TRBJ2-3	TRBD2	.	TRBV3-1/TRBV3-2	TGTGCCAGCAGCCACCGGACTAGCGGAAGCACAGATACGCAGTATTTT	CASSHRTSGSTDTQYF
TRBJ1-2	TRBD1	.	TRBV6-2/TRBV6-3	TGTGCCAGCAGCCCAAGGGACAGGGCAAACTATGGCTACACCTTC	CASSPRDRANYGYTF
TRBJ2-1	.	.	TRBV24-1	TGTGCCACCAGTGGGGTCAGCGGTGAGCAGTTCTTC	CATSGVSGEQFF
TRBJ2-7	TRBD2	.	TRBV13	TGTGCCAGCAGCCCCCGGACTAGCGGCTACGAGCAGTACTTC	CASSPRTSGYEQYF
TRBJ2-5	.	.	TRBV28	TGTGCCAGCAGTTTATACACGGGGAGACCGGGCCAAGAGACCCAGTACTTC	CASSLYTGRPGQETQYF
TRBJ2-1	.	.	TRBV7-3	TGTGCCAGCAGCTTAAGTAGCTCCTGGCCCTACAATGAGCAGTTCTTC	CASSLSSSWPYNEQFF
TRBJ1-5	TRBD1	.	TRBV19	TGTGCCAGTAGTATGTTAGGGGGCAACAATCAGCCCCAGCATTTT	CASSMLGGNNQPQHF
TRBJ1-2	TRBD1	.	TRBV12-3/TRBV12-4	TGTGCCAGCAGTAAGGGGGCGAGTGGCTACACCTTC	CASSKGASGYTF
TRBJ1-4	.	.	TRBV5-4	TGTGCCAGCAGCTTCGGGTGGAATGAAAAACTGTTTTTT	CASSFGWNEKLFF
TRBJ1-6	.	.	TRBV7-3	TGTGCCAGCAGCTTAACAGGGAGCTCCTATAATTCACCCCTCCACTTT	CASSLTGSSYNSPLHF
TRBJ2-3	TRBD2	.	TRBV4-2	TGTGCCAGCAGCCATCTAGCGGGAGGAACCACAGATACGCAGTATTTT	CASSHLAGGTTDTQYF
TRBJ2-7	TRBD2	.	TRBV15	TGTGCCACCAGCAGAGGGGGACTAGCGCACTACGAGCAGTACTTC	CATSRGGLAHYEQYF
TRBJ2-6	.	.	TRBV6-5	TGTGCCAGCAGTTACCCTAGAGGTTCTGGGGCCAACGTCCTGACTTTC	CASSYPRGSGANVLTF
TRBJ2-3	.	few	TRBV9	TGTGCCAGCAGCTTTACCGGCCGGGAGTTAACAGATACGCAGTATTTT	CASSFTGRELTDTQYF
TRBJ2-2	.	.	TRBV2	TGTGCCAGCACGGAGCGGGCCCTGGGGGAGCTGTTTTTT	CASTERALGELFF
TRBJ2-6	TRBD1	.	TRBV5-1	TGCGCCAGCAGCTTGAACAGGGGGTCCGGTTCTGGGGCCAACGTCCTGACTTTC	CASSLNRGSGSGANVLTF
TRBJ2-7	.	.	TRBV27	TGTGCCAGCAGTTTATGGGGGCGGGGGAGAGGGTCCTACGAGCAGTACTTC	CASSLWGRGRGSYEQYF
TRBJ2-3	.	.	TRBV7-8	TGTGCCAGCAGCTCTCGATACAGGGAAGGTGCGCAGTATTTT	CASSSRYREGAQYF
TRBJ2-7	.	.	TRBV6-5	TGTGCCAGCGCGGGGTTTGACTACGAGCAGTACTTC	CASAGFDYEQYF
TRBJ2-7	TRBD2	many	TRBV7-2	TGTGCCAGCAGCTCCAAAACTAGCGGGGGGGGCCGGAACGAGCAGTACTTC	CASSSKTSGGGRNEQYF
TRBJ1-3	.	.	TRBV2	TGTGCCAGCAGACCGACAGAGGTTTTCTCTGGAAACACCATATATTTT	CASRPTEVFSGNTIYF
TRBJ1-1	.	.	TRBV19	TGTGCCAGTAGTATAGCGGGGGACACTGAAGCTTTCTTT	CASSIAGDTEAFF
TRBJ2-7	.	.	TRBV7-2	TGTGCCAGCAGCTTAGAGTACAGCTCCTACGAGCAGTACTTC	CASSLEYSSYEQYF
TRBJ1-1	.	.	TRBV2	TGTGCCAGCAGTGTTAAGGGCGGACTTGAAGCTTTCTTT	CASSVKGGLEAFF
TRBJ1-1	.	.	TRBV19	TGTGCCAGTAGTATTAATGTGAACACTGAAGCTTTCTTT	CASSINVNTEAFF
TRBJ2-4	.	once	TRBV5-6	TGTGCCAGCAGCTTGGTCAGGGGTCGTGCCAAAAACATTCAGTACTTC	CASSLVRGRAKNIQYF
TRBJ2-3	TRBD1	.	TRBV7-9	TGTGCCAGCAGCCATGACAGGGCTGAGGATACGCAGTATTTT	CASSHDRAEDTQYF
TRBJ1-3	.	.	TRBV7-2	TGTGCCAGCAGCCGCCGGGACAATATTTACGGAAACACCATATATTTT	CASSRRDNIYGNTIYF
TRBJ2-4	TRBD2	.	TRBV6-2/TRBV6-3	TGTGCCAGCAGTTGGGGGGGGGTAGCCAAAAACATTCAGTACTTC	CASSWGGVAKNIQYF
TRBJ2-7	TRBD1	.	TRBV7-2	TGTGCCAGCAGCTATGGGACAGCGGTCCCCTACGAGCAGTACTTC	CASSYGTAVPYEQYF
TRBJ2-7	.	.	TRBV5-5	TGTGCCAGCAGCTTGGAACCGACAAAAGAGCAGTACTTC	CASSLEPTKEQYF
TRBJ1-5	TRBD1	.	TRBV6-5	TGTGCCAGCAGGGATTGGACAGGGGATGGTCAGCCCCAGCATTTT	CASRDWTGDGQPQHF
TRBJ1-1	.	.	TRBV7-3	TGTGCCAGCAGCTTGGAGGGGTTCACTGAAGCTTTCTTT	CASSLEGFTEAFF
TRBJ1-2	TRBD1	.	TRBV15	TGTGCCACCAGCAGAGAAACAGGGGGTACTAACTATGGCTACACCTTC	CATSRETGGTNYGYTF
TRBJ1-6	TRBD1	once	TRBV7-9	TGTGCCAGCAGCCAACAGGGGACTGGTTCACCCCTCCACTTT	CASSQQGTGSPLHF
TRBJ2-2	TRBD2	.	TRBV7-7	TGTGCTAGCAGCCAGCGACTAGCGGGAGGCGGAGTAAGCGACACCGGGGAGCTGTTTTTT	CASSQRLAGGGVSDTGELFF
TRBJ1-5	TRBD1	.	TRBV19	TGTGCCAGTAGTATCGGACAGGGCTTTAACAATCAGCCCCAGCATTTT	CASSIGQGFNNQPQHF
TRBJ1-5	.	.	TRBV6-6	TGTGCCGCCCAGACGGGGATAGGCAATCAGCCCCAGCATTTT	CAAQTGIGNQPQHF
TRBJ1-2	TRBD1	.	TRBV5-1	TGCGCCAGCAGCTCCTCGACAGGGAGCTATGGCTACACCTTC	CASSSSTGSYGYTF
TRBJ2-1	.	.	TRBV12-3/TRBV12-4	TGTGCCAGCAGTTTAGGGACAAGTAGCGAGCAGTTCTTC	CASSLGTSSEQFF
TRBJ2-3	.	.	TRBV15	TGTGCCACCAGCAGAGACAGGGCGGCAGATACGCAGTATTTT	CATSRDRAADTQYF
TRBJ2-1	.	.	TRBV6-2/TRBV6-3	TGTGCCAGCAGTTACATTGCGGAGCAGTTCTTC	CASSYIAEQFF
TRBJ1-5	TRBD1	.	TRBV7-9	TGTGCCAGCAGCTTAGGGGGACAGGGCTTCCAGCCCCAGCATTTT	CASSLGGQGFQPQHF
TRBJ2-7	.	once	TRBV9	TGTGCCAGCAGCGTAGAAGTAGCGGACGTTTACGAGCAGTACTTC	CASSVEVADVYEQYF
TRBJ1-1	.	.	TRBV10-3	TGTGCCACATGGCAACAGGGGAACACTGAAGCTTTCTTT	CATWQQGNTEAFF
TRBJ1-1	.	.	TRBV19	TGTGCCAGTAGTATTTTCGCGGGGACTGAAGCTTTCTTT	CASSIFAGTEAFF
TRBJ2-6	.	.	TRBV11-2	TGTGCCAGCAGCTTACGATTCAGCTCTGGGGCCAACGTCCTGACTTTC	CASSLRFSSGANVLTF
TRBJ2-7	.	.	TRBV10-3	TGTGCCATCAGTGACAGACAGACGTACTCCTACGAGCAGTACTTC	CAISDRQTYSYEQYF
TRBJ2-1	TRBD2	.	TRBV5-6	TGTGCCAGCACTCCTTTCGGGGGGTACAATGAGCAGTTCTTC	CASTPFGGYNEQFF
TRBJ1-6	.	.	TRBV9	TGTGCCAGCAGCTTACGACACTCCAGGGATTCACCCCTCCACTTT	CASSLRHSRDSPLHF
TRBJ2-7	.	few	TRBV10-2	TGCGCCAGCAGTGAAGTGGGAGGGGGGTACGAGCAGTACTTC	CASSEVGGGYEQYF
TRBJ1-5	.	.	TRBV7-9	TGTGCCAGCAGCTTAATGGGAGGCAATCAGCCCCAGCATTTT	CASSLMGGNQPQHF
TRBJ2-7	.	.	TRBV5-4	TGTGCCAGCAGCTTCAGCGGTTCCTACGAGCAGTACTTC	CASSFSGSYEQYF
TRBJ2-1	TRBD2	once	TRBV27	TGTGCCAGCAGTTCCACGGGACTAGCGGCAAGAACCTACAATGAGCAGTTCTTC	CASSSTGLAARTYNEQFF
TRBJ2-1	TRBD1	.	TRBV7-3	TGTGCCAGCAGCCCCAGCGGGACAGGGCCTTGGGAGCAGTTCTTC	CASSPSGTGPWEQFF
TRBJ1-1	.	.	TRBV5-6	TGTGCCAGCAGCTCAGGGGTAGGGACTGAAGCTTTCTTT	CASSSGVGTEAFF
TRBJ1-3	.	.	TRBV2	TGTGCCAGCAGTGCCCGGAGCTCTGGAAACACCATATATTTT	CASSARSSGNTIYF
TRBJ2-2	TRBD2	.	TRBV28	TGTGCCAGCAGTTTATGGGCCGGGGGGGCCGGAGGGGCCGGGGAGCTGTTTTTT	CASSLWAGGAGGAGELFF